These T cell receptor beta chains were read from a single sample in a study of technical replicates of blood from a few donors. The assay was immunoSEQ multiplex PCR, and TCRdb's table has in-frame clones only and misses some. Here the sample spans some 74,000 clones, over 85% being singletons. Sequenced material: T cells isolated from PBMCs. Receptors originate from a human donor in good health. CDR3s include the opening cysteine and the closing phenylalanine or tryptophan. The D gene is left open where the match is weak. Some rows have no size entry. The others give once, few or many, or a class for an expanded clone.

TRBV5-1	TRBJ1-1	.	TRBD1	TGCGCCAGCAGCTCTGGGACAGGGGTAACTGAAGCTTTCTTT	CASSSGTGVTEAFF
TRBV2	TRBJ1-1	.	TRBD1	TGTGCCGGCAGGTGGACAGGGCACACTGAAGCTTTCTTT	CAGRWTGHTEAFF
TRBV30	TRBJ1-1	few	.	TGTGCCTGGATCAGCGGGAAGGGGGATACTGAAGCTTTCTTT	CAWISGKGDTEAFF
TRBV19	TRBJ2-5	.	.	TGTGCCAGTAGCCTCCAGGGGAATAGAGGAGAGACCCAGTACTTC	CASSLQGNRGETQYF
TRBV7-8	TRBJ2-7	.	TRBD2	TGTGCCAGCAGCCGGGGACTAGCGGGAGTACCCTACGAGCAGTACTTC	CASSRGLAGVPYEQYF
TRBV5-4	TRBJ2-4	.	.	TGTGCCAGCAGCTTATTTTCCGAAAACATTCAGTACTTC	CASSLFSENIQYF
TRBV6-6	TRBJ2-7	.	.	TGTGCCAGCAGTTATTCAGGGCAAGAGCAGTACTTC	CASSYSGQEQYF
TRBV11-2	TRBJ2-5	.	TRBD1	TGTGCCAGCAGTTCCCAACGGGACAGGGGAGAGACCCAGTACTTC	CASSSQRDRGETQYF
TRBV9	TRBJ2-2	.	.	TGTGCCAGCAGCGTAGAGGCAGGGGGGAAAACCGGGGAGCTGTTTTTT	CASSVEAGGKTGELFF
TRBV6-5	TRBJ2-1	few	.	TGTGCCAGCAGGCGGGCCGAGAATGAGCAGTTCTTC	CASRRAENEQFF
TRBV6-6	TRBJ2-7	.	.	TGTGCCAGCAGTTACAAACTATTGGAGACCTACGAGCAGTACTTC	CASSYKLLETYEQYF
TRBV7-9	TRBJ2-5	.	TRBD2	TGTGCCAGCAGTCTAGCGGGAGGAGGGGTCGAGACCCAGTACTTC	CASSLAGGGVETQYF
TRBV4-3	TRBJ1-3	.	TRBD1	TGCGCCAGCAGCCTCGGACAGGGAGTAAACACCATATATTTT	CASSLGQGVNTIYF
TRBV2	TRBJ2-7	.	TRBD2	TGTGCCAGGAGAAGGGAGACTAGCGGGACTTACTCCTACGAGCAGTACTTC	CARRRETSGTYSYEQYF
TRBV29-1	TRBJ2-2	.	TRBD1	TGCAGCGTTGACCGGACAGGCGATACCGGGGAGCTGTTTTTT	CSVDRTGDTGELFF
TRBV9	TRBJ2-4	.	TRBD2	TGTGCCAGCAGCCCAGAGGGTGCCGGGACTACTAAAAACATTCAGTACTTC	CASSPEGAGTTKNIQYF
TRBV4-1	TRBJ2-7	once	TRBD2	TGCGCCAGCAGCCAAGGGGAGGGCGAGCAGTACTTC	CASSQGEGEQYF
TRBV7-8	TRBJ2-3	once	.	TGTGCCAGCAGTCCCGGACTAACGGCAGATACGCAGTATTTT	CASSPGLTADTQYF
TRBV15	TRBJ2-1	few	.	TGTGCCACCAGCAGAGGAGCTCTTTTCTACAATGAGCAGTTCTTC	CATSRGALFYNEQFF
TRBV2	TRBJ2-4	once	TRBD2	TGTGCCAGCAGTCCACTAGCGGGAGGTAAAAACATTCAGTACTTC	CASSPLAGGKNIQYF
TRBV6-1	TRBJ1-2	.	TRBD1	TGTGCCAGCAGTAGCAGGGGGGAGTCTAACTATGGCTACACCTTC	CASSSRGESNYGYTF
TRBV5-5	TRBJ1-4	.	.	TGTGCCAGCAGCCTAGACGCGGGGTCTGGAAAACTGTTTTTT	CASSLDAGSGKLFF
TRBV30	TRBJ2-5	.	TRBD2	TGTGCCTGGAGGAGCGGGGGCTCGGGGACCCAGTACTTC	CAWRSGGSGTQYF
TRBV19	TRBJ2-3	.	.	TGTGCCAGTAGTCCCTCGGGAGCCAACACAGATACGCAGTATTTT	CASSPSGANTDTQYF
TRBV28	TRBJ2-1	.	TRBD2	TGTGCCAGCTATCCCCTCGCGGGAGTCGATGAGCAGTTCTTC	CASYPLAGVDEQFF
TRBV5-4	TRBJ1-2	once	TRBD1	TGTGCCAGCAGCGCCGGGACAGGGATGGGTGGCTACACCTTC	CASSAGTGMGGYTF
TRBV27	TRBJ2-5	.	TRBD1	TGTGCCAGCAGTTGGGGACAGTTCCAAGAGACCCAGTACTTC	CASSWGQFQETQYF
TRBV7-2	TRBJ2-3	.	.	TGTGCCAGCGGCAGTGGAGATACGCAGTATTTT	CASGSGDTQYF
TRBV7-9	TRBJ2-7	.	TRBD1	TGTGCCAGCAGCTTATACCGGACAGGGGGATTCGAGGAGCAGTACTTC	CASSLYRTGGFEEQYF
TRBV27	TRBJ2-7	.	TRBD1	TGTGCCAGCGGCGTACACAGGGGGCACGAGCAGTACTTC	CASGVHRGHEQYF
TRBV18	TRBJ1-1	.	.	TGTGCCAGCACGAAAGGGACTAACACTGAAGCTTTCTTT	CASTKGTNTEAFF
TRBV18	TRBJ2-3	once	TRBD1	TGTGCCAGCTCATACGTTACTACCGGGACAGGGTCCACAGATACGCAGTATTTT	CASSYVTTGTGSTDTQYF
TRBV19	TRBJ1-5	.	.	TGTGCCACCCCTACCCGGTTAGCAGCCGATCAGCCCCAGCATTTT	CATPTRLAADQPQHF
TRBV4-1	TRBJ2-6	.	TRBD1	TGCGCCAGCAGCCGGACCGGGACAGGGGCCAACTCTGGGGCCAACGTCCTGACTTTC	CASSRTGTGANSGANVLTF
TRBV7-8	TRBJ1-1	.	TRBD1	TGTGCCAGCAGCTGGGACAGGGAGAACACTGAAGCTTTCTTT	CASSWDRENTEAFF
TRBV7-3	TRBJ1-1	.	.	TGTGCCAGCAGCTTACTGGGGGGTGTGACTTTCTTT	CASSLLGGVTFF
TRBV11-3	TRBJ2-5	.	.	TGTGCCAGCAGCACCGGACTTACCCAGTACTTC	CASSTGLTQYF
TRBV7-2	TRBJ1-2	.	.	TGTGCCAGCAGCTTATACGGGGGTTCCAACTATGGCTACACCTTC	CASSLYGGSNYGYTF
TRBV13	TRBJ2-1	.	.	TGTGCCAGCAGCGGCCTCATAGCGGATGAGCAGTTCTTC	CASSGLIADEQFF
TRBV10-3	TRBJ1-5	.	.	TGTGCCACCGCCAGGGGCGAGGTCATCAATCAGCCCCAGCATTTT	CATARGEVINQPQHF
TRBV7-8	TRBJ2-7	.	TRBD2	TGTGCCAGCAGCTTGGTTAGCGGGAGGGCCTCCTACGAGCAGTACTTC	CASSLVSGRASYEQYF